One and the same sample provided the 18 T cell receptor beta chains below, sequenced in a study of CD8 T cells in Susac syndrome. Reverse transcription used roughly 0.5 to 1 ug RNA and random hexamers. TCRdb reprocessed the immunoSEQ multiplex PCR reads with MiXCR, giving one entry per CDR3 protein. This table holds about 120,000 distinct CDR3 sequences, less than 95% found once. The sample consisted of CD8+ T cells from PBMCs. All receptors derive from a human donor in good health.

This sequence joins TRBV12-3 or TRBV12-4 and TRBJ2-1; D may be TRBD2 (5 bases). Deletions cut 4 bases from V and 8 bases from J, with 21 bases between. The CDR3 loop spans 16 amino acids. The CDR3 loop reads CASSWHPERSLHEQFF. In DNA, the CDR3 is TGTGCCAGCAGTTGGCACCCCGAGCGGTCCTTGCATGAGCAGTTCTTC.

The gene calls are TRBV19 and TRBJ2-7; TRBD1 agrees at 7 bases. Germline trimming cut 6 bases from V and 3 bases from J; bases unmatched to any gene: 2. Germline CDR1 and CDR2: LNHDA and SQIVND (reference sequence). The CDR3 spans 12 residues. The DNA for the CDR3 is TGTGCCAGTAGAGGGGGCTTCTACGAGCAGTACTTC. This codes for CASRGGFYEQYF.

This clonotype was seen a single time. The gene calls are TRBV7-9 and TRBJ1-6; D is uncertain. Germline loops: CDR1 SEHNR, CDR2 FQNEAQ (reference sequence). This CDR3 spans 16 amino acids. V was trimmed by 1 base and J by 3 bases, leaving 10 bases between them. CDR3: CASSLEAGFYNSPLHF. CDR3 nucleotides: TGTGCCAGCAGCTTAGAAGCGGGTTTCTATAATTCACCCCTCCACTTT.

This clonotype was seen a single time. This chain connects TRBV7-2 to TRBJ1-1; 8 bases fit TRBD1. J gave up 4 bases and V 5 bases, and 6 bases lay outside the gene matches. Germline lookup yields CDR1 SGHTA and CDR2 FQGNSA. The CDR3 consists of 14 residues. CDR3 sequence reads: CASSPKTGATEAFF. The DNA of the CDR3 is TGTGCCAGCAGCCCGAAGACAGGGGCCACTGAAGCTTTCTTT.

The chain recombines TRBV9 with TRBJ1-2; unclear D gene. Germline CDR1 SGDLS, CDR2 YYNGEE. V lost 4 bases, J lost 4 bases, and 20 bases lay in between. The length of the CDR3 is 16 residues. The chain's CDR3 is CASSTTQGPTPYGYTF. CDR3 sequence (DNA): TGTGCCAGCAGCACGACCCAAGGCCCAACGCCCTATGGCTACACCTTC. Looking up the rest from reference TRBV9 and TRBJ1-2 gives the full variable domain: DSGVTQTPKHLITATGQRVTLRCSPRSGDLSVYWYQQSLDQGLQFLIQYYNGEERAKGNILERFSAQQFPDLHSELNLSSLELGDSALYFCASSTTQGPTPYGYTFGSGTRLTVV.

The CDR3 coding sequence is TGTGCCATATCTAGTTCTCAATACGAGCAGTACTTC. This sequence encodes CAISSSQYEQYF. The chain joins TRBV10-3 to TRBJ2-7; D is undetermined. Trimming shortened V by 9 bases and J by 4 bases, and 13 bases separated the two germline ends. This CDR3 region has 12 residues. The germline CDR1 and CDR2 sequences are ENHRY and SYGVKD.

This chain links TRBV2 with TRBJ2-7; 8 bases map to TRBD1. The ends lost 3 bases at V and 3 bases at J; junction bases unmatched: 13. This CDR3 has 17 amino acids. CDR1 SNHLY and CDR2 FYNNEI come from the germline V gene. In DNA, the CDR3 is TGTGCCAGCAGTGATCCATCCTTTTCCGACAGGGGCTACGAGCAGTACTTC. Translation gives CASSDPSFSDRGYEQYF.

The gene calls are TRBV29-1 and TRBJ2-1, with 8 nucleotides matching TRBD1. V lost 3 bases and J lost 8; bases outside the gene matches: 9. The CDR3 loop spans 14 amino acids. Germline V CDR1 and CDR2: SQVTM, ANQGSEA. CDR3 loop: CSVDLGQGPYEQFF. DNA for the CDR3: TGCAGCGTTGACCTCGGACAGGGTCCATATGAGCAGTTCTTC.

The rearrangement uses TRBV6-5 and TRBJ2-1, with a weak D call TRBD2 (5 bases). The CDR3 contains 13 residues. V was clipped by 2 bases and J by 6 bases, with 8 bases between them. Germline CDR1 is MNHEY and CDR2 is SVGAGI. The CDR3 here is CASSYGSPNEQFF. CDR3 sequence (DNA): TGTGCCAGCAGTTACGGGAGTCCCAATGAGCAGTTCTTC.

This clonotype was seen just once. The chain employs TRBV27 and TRBJ2-1, with unresolved D. Germline lookup yields CDR1 MNHEY and CDR2 SMNVEV (reference sequence). CDR3 length equals 14 residues. Trimming removed 1 base at V and 10 bases at J, with 14 bases between. This chain's CDR3 is CASSLYGRPAEQFF. The DNA of the CDR3 is TGTGCCAGCAGTTTATACGGCAGGCCGGCCGAGCAGTTCTTC.

This chain uses TRBV7-2 with TRBJ2-5; a possible D gene is TRBD2 (5 bases). The length of the CDR3 is 15 residues. CDR1 is SGHTA and CDR2 is FQGNSA in the germline V gene. Trimming took off 0 bases at V and 2 bases at J, with 10 bases between the two ends. As DNA, the CDR3 is TGTGCCAGCAGCTTAGCGGGGAGACAACAAGAGACCCAGTACTTC. Its translation: CASSLAGRQQETQYF.

The chain employs TRBV29-1 and TRBJ1-1; D uncertain. The V and J ends lost 1 base and 5 bases respectively, with 14 bases between them. CDR1 is SQVTM and CDR2 is ANQGSEA in the germline V gene. This CDR3 has 14 amino acids. CDR3 loop: CSVEGAGVGTEAFF. The CDR3, as DNA: TGCAGCGTTGAAGGGGCGGGTGTGGGTACTGAAGCTTTCTTT.

The chain joins TRBV2 to TRBJ2-5; 8 bases align to TRBD1. V was pared by 2 bases and J by 2 bases, with 7 bases of the junction left unmatched. CDR1 and CDR2 (germline): SNHLY, FYNNEI. The CDR3 totals 16 residues. This CDR3 reads CASSERQGKGQETQYF. DNA of the CDR3: TGTGCCAGCAGTGAAAGACAGGGGAAGGGGCAAGAGACCCAGTACTTC.

This chain joins TRBV3-1 and TRBJ2-1; D is uncertain. With 4 bases removed from V and 2 bases from J, the gap between germline ends came to 6 bases. This CDR3 comprises 13 residues. Germline CDR1 LGHDT, CDR2 YNNKEL (reference sequence). The CDR3 DNA follows: TGTGCCAGCAGCCGTGAGACCTACAATGAGCAGTTCTTC. This gives the protein CASSRETYNEQFF.

The chain is built from TRBV4-1 and TRBJ1-5, with D perhaps TRBD1 (6 bases). Germline V gives CDR1 MGHRA, CDR2 YSYEKL. The CDR3 spans 15 residues. V was shortened by 2 bases and J by 3 bases, with 11 bases between the two germline ends. The CDR3 region is CASSQPDSINQPQHF. The CDR3 DNA sequence: TGCGCCAGCAGCCAACCGGACAGCATCAATCAGCCCCAGCATTTT.

The V call is TRBV13, the J call TRBJ2-5; 8 nucleotides match TRBD2. The CDR3 has 17 amino acids. Germline lookup yields CDR1 PRHDT and CDR2 FYEKMQ (reference sequence). Trimming cost V 2 bases and J 5 bases; bases outside gene matches: 13. The CDR3 loop reads CASSLRIAGPKRETQYF. Written as DNA, the CDR3 is TGTGCCAGCAGCTTAAGAATAGCGGGACCCAAGAGGGAGACCCAGTACTTC.

The genes are TRBV2 and TRBJ2-1; D remains ambiguous. Germline V gene sequence: CDR1 SNHLY, CDR2 FYNNEI. This CDR3 is 12 amino acids long. V lost 6 bases to trimming and J lost 7 bases, with 10 bases between them. CDR3: CASSAVGNEQFF. The CDR3 bases are TGTGCCAGCAGCGCTGTTGGTAATGAGCAGTTCTTC. Full variable domain (outside the CDR3, taken from reference TRBV2 and TRBJ2-1): EPEVTQTPSHQVTQMGQEVILRCVPISNHLYFYWYRQILGQKVEFLVSFYNNEISEKSEIFDDQFSVERPDGSNFTLKIRSTKLEDSAMYFCASSAVGNEQFFGPGTRLTVL.

V and J are TRBV20-1 and TRBJ1-3; no clear D. Germline CDR1 is DFQATT and CDR2 is SNEGSKA (reference sequence). The germline V and J ends were trimmed by 2 bases and 0 bases, with 8 bases remaining between them. The CDR3 totals 14 residues. In nucleotides, the CDR3 is TGCAGTGCTAGATCCCTTAACTCTGGAAACACCATATATTTT. This sequence encodes CSARSLNSGNTIYF.